The text below deals with one T cell receptor beta chain. Its antigen remains unidentified. No per-base quality is available; no much larger clone lies one base away. This specimen comes from a study of blood T cells in healthy people across ages (dated by TCRdb to 2014 to 2015). In the study overall: In model experiments, template switching captured about one uniquely barcoded TCR beta cDNA molecule for every two T cells. To track age-related changes in TCR beta repertoire diversity, the study relied on deep sequencing normalized with unique cDNA molecular identifiers. To avoid experimental bias, donors of different ages were randomly spread across the sequencing lanes. The study analyzed two additional independent replicas of 1 million unique cDNA reads from the same blood draw for two donors, one aged 18 to 29 and one aged 80 or older. The donors were divided into four age groups: young (average around 17 years), middle-aged (over 35), aged (approximately 62) and long-lived (roughly 82). The study at large found these results: Observed TCR beta diversity correlated strongly with the percentage of naive T cells measured by flow cytometry. As age increased, observed TCR beta diversity per million T cells dropped in a roughly linear way, and a significant reduction was already evident by age about 40. Because the CMV infection status of the donors was unknown, age-related changes in expanded clonotypes may potentially have been confounded. Compared with the aged group, more naive CD4+ T cells, fewer expanded clones and increased TCR diversity were shown by the long-lived group, suggesting age selection. Bulk unsorted PBMC profiling prevented conclusive comparison of naive and antigen-experienced compartments. Estimates of total diversity based on one million sequenced T cells were considered lower bounds and underestimates.

Unmatched junction bases come to 9, with V trimmed by 1 base and J by 4 bases. CDR1 SGHTA and CDR2 FQGNSA are derived from the germline V gene. The CDR3 spans 16 residues, from the cysteine through the phenylalanine. Kept here is only the CDR3 DNA, which spans 48 bases and is read in frame from base 1. Libraries were prepared through 5' RACE. The reads were generated on an Illumina HiSeq 2500. The second PCR ran for roughly 7 to 11 cycles and used a J-beta primer mix along with a sample-barcoded 5' primer. A unique molecular identifier was introduced onto each TCR beta cDNA molecule by a template-switch 5' adaptor carrying 12 random nucleotides. Each sample yielded at least 2.5 million CDR3-containing paired-end reads. First-strand cDNA was synthesized from all RNA with the Mint cDNA synthesis kit, primed by a TRBC-specific oligonucleotide. Following uracil-DNA glycosylase treatment, a first 18-cycle PCR with universal primers M1SS and BC2_uni_R was performed on all cDNA. The source study handled its data this way. For normalization, 1 million high-quality reads were randomly selected from each sample, with every read carrying a distinct molecular identifier. Reads with shared molecular identifiers were discarded instead of being binned into consensus sequences. CDR3 identification, clonotype clustering and error correction used MiTCR with a Q25 quality threshold and the strictest error-elimination algorithm. A nonparametric unseen species model with Euler transformation was used to estimate a lower bound on total TCR beta diversity. The raw public reads went through TCRdb reprocessing: fastp at Q25, MiXCR clone calling, in-frame beta chains kept. Rows merge per CDR3 protein into single entries with the most common DNA and genes. TCRdb assigned the V and J calls; the authors' analysis was not used. The sample table holds hundreds of thousands of distinct CDR3 sequences, of which nearly 60% were seen once. The ten largest clones represent approximately 21% of the sample.

The donors were roughly 40 Caucasian individuals from Russia, aged roughly 6 to 100 years, who were systemically healthy. Approximately 9 milliliters of peripheral blood were collected from each donor into EDTA-treated Vacutainer tubes. Ficoll-Paque density-gradient centrifugation was used to isolate PBMCs, with at least 6.5 million per sample. Total RNA was extracted from PBMCs with Trizol reagent, with at least 6 micrograms obtained per sample. The percentages of naive CD45RAhigh/CD27high T cells were determined by flow cytometry on a PBMC aliquot from every donor. The clonotype was recovered from a man younger than 45 in good health. Source material: blood. Rearrangement joined TRBV7-2 to TRBJ2-7; 8 junctional bases match TRBD2. The nucleotide sequence reads TGTGCCAGCAGCTTAGTAACCGGCGGGGGGAGATACGAGCAGTACTTC. Its coded protein is CASSLVTGGGRYEQYF. Supplemented by the reference TRBV7-2 and TRBJ2-7 proteins around the CDR3, the complete variable domain is GAGVSQSPSNKVTEKGKDVELRCDPISGHTALYWYRQSLGQGLEFLIYFQGNSAPDKSGLPSDRFSAERTGGSVSTLTIQRTQQEDSAVYLCASSLVTGGGRYEQYFGPGTRLTVT.